The 6 T cell receptor beta chains reported below all come from one sample, sequenced in a study of regulatory T cells in long-lasting Graves disease. Noted time point: newly diagnosed GD, antithyroid drugs for less than 3 months. Extracted RNA from PBMCs served as the source of the TCR library. The authors built TCR beta libraries using iRepertoire HTBI primers and Arm-PCR of CDR3 regions. TCRdb re-derived calls from the multiplex PCR reads in MiXCR, one entry per CDR3 protein. Of roughly 610,000 distinct CDR3 sequences in the sample, about 15% were seen once. A further study also used this sample, focusing on T cells in Graves' hyperthyroidism and ophthalmopathy.

The specimen was peripheral blood mononuclear cells (PBMCs), collected at new diagnosis, from a patient treated with antithyroid drugs. All receptors derive from a man aged 18 to 35 with Graves disease.

The CDR3 nucleotides read TGTGCCAGCAGCTTGTTCCAAGCCTACGAGCAGTACTTC. Amino acid sequence: CASSLFQAYEQYF. The chain uses TRBV5-6 and TRBJ2-7; D is ambiguous. V shed 1 base and J shed 2 bases, with 7 bases lying between them. CDR3 length equals 13 residues. Germline V lookup: CDR1 SGHDT, CDR2 YYEEEE. Using reference TRBV5-6 and TRBJ2-7 for the parts outside the CDR3, the full variable domain is DAGVTQSPTHLIKTRGQQVTLRCSPKSGHDTVSWYQQALGQGPQFIFQYYEEEERQRGNFPDRFSGHQFPNYSSELNVNALLLGDSALYLCASSLFQAYEQYFGPGTRLTVT.

This clonotype was seen repeatedly, ten times or more. This rearrangement joins TRBV10-3 to TRBJ2-5; D unresolved. CDR3 length equals 11 residues. Trimming cost V 3 bases and J 5 bases, with 4 bases left between them. Germline V gives CDR1 ENHRY, CDR2 SYGVKD. CDR3 loop: CAISEFETQYF. In DNA, the CDR3 is TGTGCCATCAGTGAATTTGAGACCCAGTACTTC.

This clonotype showed up many times. The chain recombines TRBV12-3 or TRBV12-4 with TRBJ2-1; no clear D. V lost 6 bases, J lost 4 bases, and 19 bases lay in between. There are 16 residues in the CDR3. CDR3 DNA sequence: TGTGCCAGCAGCTTACTGGAGACGGCGGATTACAATGAGCAGTTCTTC. It yields the protein CASSLLETADYNEQFF.

This clonotype was seen just once. Written as DNA, the CDR3 is TGTGCCACCAGCAGAGATCAGGACAGGGCTTTCTTT. Protein: CATSRDQDRAFF. The rearrangement uses TRBV15 and TRBJ1-1; 7 bases line up with TRBD1. This CDR3 is built from 12 residues. Germline values: CDR1 LNHNV, CDR2 YYDKDF (reference sequence). Germline trimming cut 0 bases from V and 11 bases from J; bases unmatched to any gene: 3.

This clonotype occurred many times. The gene calls are TRBV11-2 and TRBJ2-7, with D possibly being TRBD1 (6 bases). This CDR3 has 14 residues. Germline V lookup: CDR1 SGHAT, CDR2 FQNNGV. Trimming removed 3 bases at V and 3 bases at J, with 12 bases between. CDR3 in amino acids: CASSLTYRDYEQYF. CDR3 DNA: TGTGCCAGCAGCTTGACCTACAGGGACTACGAGCAGTACTTC.

Ten or more counts support this clonotype. The chain employs TRBV5-1 and TRBJ2-7; no firm D call. V was clipped by 7 bases and J by 7 bases, with 15 bases between them. CDR1 is SGHRS, CDR2 YFSETQ, per germline. The CDR3 is 12 residues long. CDR3 DNA: TGCGCCAGCGGCGCTGAATCCTGGGAGCAGTACTTC. Translated: CASGAESWEQYF.